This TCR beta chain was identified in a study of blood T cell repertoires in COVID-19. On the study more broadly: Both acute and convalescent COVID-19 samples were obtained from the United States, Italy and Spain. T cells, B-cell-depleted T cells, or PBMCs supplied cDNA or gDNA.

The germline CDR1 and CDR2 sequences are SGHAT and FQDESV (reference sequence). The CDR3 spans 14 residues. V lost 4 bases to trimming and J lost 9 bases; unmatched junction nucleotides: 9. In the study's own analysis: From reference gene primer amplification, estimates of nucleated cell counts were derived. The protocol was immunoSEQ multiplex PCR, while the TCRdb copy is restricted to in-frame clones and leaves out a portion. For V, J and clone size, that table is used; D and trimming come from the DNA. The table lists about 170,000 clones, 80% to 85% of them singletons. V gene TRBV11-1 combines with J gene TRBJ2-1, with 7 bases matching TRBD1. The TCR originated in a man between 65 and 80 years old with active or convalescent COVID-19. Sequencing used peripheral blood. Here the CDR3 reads CASSSRGLGGEQFF. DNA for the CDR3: TGTGCCAGCAGCTCGAGGGGGCTCGGTGGTGAGCAGTTCTTC.